This T cell receptor (beta chain) was sequenced during a study of T cell responses to AZD1222 COVID-19 vaccine. Study-wide results and limits: Repertoires were collected only later (after the peak T cell response had occurred). CD4 TCRs linked to vaccination spanned spike, dominating at 160-218 and 743-854.

With regard to this clone: Its antigen is not identified.

The method was immunoSEQ multiplex PCR; TCRdb's version includes in-frame clones alone and lacks a portion of them. This sample has around 84,000 clones, with around 85% found just once. CDR3 length: 14 amino acids. Germline lookup yields CDR1 SEHNR and CDR2 FQNEAQ (reference sequence). The J segment lost 5 bases and the V segment lost 4 bases, leaving 6 bases of the junction unmatched. The TCR originated in an adult who received the AZD1222 COVID-19 vaccine. The rearrangement joins TRBV7-9 to TRBJ2-3; 7 bases agree with TRBD2. The sequenced sample was peripheral blood, obtained 28 days after the second AZD1222 dose. CDR3 in amino acids: CASSSAGEQDTQYF. The CDR3 DNA follows: TGTGCCAGCAGCTCTGCGGGGGAGCAAGATACGCAGTATTTT.